What follows is one TCR beta chain and its context. Its target is not known. Profiled with immunoSEQ multiplex PCR; TCRdb holds only in-frame clones, not every one. In the table there are roughly 79,000 clones, approximately 90% of which are singletons. This record comes from a study of OX40 agonist ivuxolimab in advanced cancers. About the study: It was ivuxolimab, an agonistic anti-OX40 (CD134) antibody, that patients were treated with. Subjects had a mean age of about 65 years, with a range of roughly 23 to 80; around 80% were male. Overall study results and limits: More expanded clones were seen, on average, in CD8+ T cells than in CD4+. Also showing low normalized T-cell clonal expansion were some of the nonresponders.

Germline trimming cut 0 bases from V and 4 bases from J; bases unmatched to any gene: 3. The CDR3 sequence is 15 residues long. Germline V gives CDR1 LGHNA, CDR2 YSLEER. The TCR originated in an adult with an advanced solid tumor such as melanoma, head and neck, liver or kidney cancer. Sample: CD4+ or CD8+ T cells sorted from blood, taken in a trial of the OX40 agonist ivuxolimab. The rearrangement links TRBV4-3 to TRBJ2-7; 10 bases line up with TRBD2. The DNA of the CDR3 is TGCGCCAGCAGCCAAGACCGGACTAGCGGATACGAGCAGTACTTC. It specifies CASSQDRTSGYEQYF.